This T cell receptor beta chain was recorded in a study of cytomegalovirus exposure and HLA in healthy donors. Points on this clone: What it binds is unknown.

Study-wide results and caveats: TCR beta chains numbering more than 150 were designated cytomegalovirus-associated. It was reported that the classifier diagnosed cytomegalovirus status with high specificity and sensitivity in both the original and validation cohorts.

Separation from the roughly 600-subject first cohort characterized the approximately 120-subject validation cohort, to which the donors belonged. The CDR3 sequence is 15 residues long. V lost 5 bases and J 0 bases, leaving 8 bases between the germline ends. CDR1 is MNHNS and CDR2 is SASEGT in the germline V gene. Clones were read by immunoSEQ multiplex PCR, and TCRdb kept only the in-frame ones, dropping some. This sample yields 35,000 to 50,000 clones, of which more than 85% are seen a single time; around 2.1% belongs to the top ten. This chain links TRBV6-1 with TRBJ2-6, with a tentative D call TRBD2 (5 bases). The TCR comes from a woman aged 18-29 years in good health and CMV-seronegative. The sample comprised PBMCs. The CDR3 bases are TGTGCCAGCAGTCACGAGGGCTCTGGGGCCAACGTCCTGACTTTC. The encoded protein is CASSHEGSGANVLTF.